These T cell receptor beta chains were read from a single sample in a study of blood T cell repertoires in COVID-19. This table comes from immunoSEQ multiplex PCR, and its TCRdb copy is limited to in-frame clones, with some not included. The sample lists 350,000 to 400,000 clones, more than 70% occurring once. Sequencing input: peripheral blood. The receptor source for this set is a woman between 25 and 40 years old with COVID-19, enrolled during active disease. Each CDR3 is given with its conserved first and last residue. The D gene is left open where the match is weak. The size entry is marked missing in some rows and otherwise reads once, few, many or a size class.

size,D,J,V,DNA,CDR3
.,.,TRBJ2-1,TRBV7-9,TGTGCCAGCAGCTCTGGGACAAGGTCGTCGGGGCAGTTCTTC,CASSSGTRSSGQFF
.,.,TRBJ2-1,TRBV10-1,TGCGCCAGCAGTGAGCCCAACGTCCCCGTTGGGGGGTCCTACAATGAGCAGTTCTTC,CASSEPNVPVGGSYNEQFF
.,.,TRBJ2-3,TRBV11-3,TGTGCCAGCAGCGAAGAACAGGCCACAGATACGCAGTATTTT,CASSEEQATDTQYF
few,TRBD1,TRBJ1-2,TRBV2,TGTGCCAGCAGTGAAACGGACAGGGAGGTGGGCTATGGCTACACCTTC,CASSETDREVGYGYTF
few,.,TRBJ1-3,TRBV2,TGTGCCAGCGAGAGAGAAGCCTCTGGAAACACCATATATTTT,CASEREASGNTIYF
.,.,TRBJ1-5,TRBV6-2/TRBV6-3,TGTGCCAGCAGTCTGCGGACAAGCGATCAGCCCCAGCATTTT,CASSLRTSDQPQHF
.,.,TRBJ1-2,TRBV6-5,TGTGCCAGCAGTTACTCTAGGGGGAACTATGGCTACACCTTC,CASSYSRGNYGYTF
.,.,TRBJ1-2,TRBV18,TGTGCCAGCTCACCACAAGGCAGGGCCTATGGCTACACCTTC,CASSPQGRAYGYTF
.,TRBD2,TRBJ2-5,TRBV11-3,TGTGCCAGCGCTTCTACCGGGGGGTACCAAGAGACCCAGTACTTC,CASASTGGYQETQYF
.,.,TRBJ2-3,TRBV4-3,TGCGCCAGCAGCCAAGAAAGGGCGTCCGGGGCAGATACGCAGTATTTT,CASSQERASGADTQYF
.,.,TRBJ1-5,TRBV19,TGTGCCAGTAGTATAGGGCACAATCAGCCCCAGCATTTT,CASSIGHNQPQHF
.,TRBD1,TRBJ2-1,TRBV5-1,TGCGCCAGCAGCTTGTCCCGGGACAGGGGATATGAGCAGTTCTTC,CASSLSRDRGYEQFF
.,.,TRBJ2-5,TRBV4-1,TGCGCCAGCAGCCAAGGCGCGGGGAGGGAGACCCAGTACTTC,CASSQGAGRETQYF
.,TRBD1,TRBJ1-6,TRBV25-1,TGTGCCAGTACGGGGACAGCTCATAATTCACCCCTCCACTTT,CASTGTAHNSPLHF
few,TRBD1,TRBJ2-4,TRBV27,TGTGCCAAAAGGGACAGGATAACGGGCATTCAGTACTTC,CAKRDRITGIQYF
.,TRBD2,TRBJ2-1,TRBV19,TGTGCCAGTAGTATAGATGGGCTAGCGGGGGGCCCAGGGGAGCAGTTCTTC,CASSIDGLAGGPGEQFF
.,.,TRBJ1-5,TRBV6-5,TGTGCCAGCGGATGGAGGGATCAGCCCCAGCATTTT,CASGWRDQPQHF
.,TRBD2,TRBJ2-1,TRBV5-6,TGTGCCAGCAGCTTGGTGCGGGCTAGCGGGAATGCCAATGAGCAGTTCTTC,CASSLVRASGNANEQFF
.,.,TRBJ1-2,TRBV27,TGTGCCAGCAGTTCCGGTTCCTTCTATGGCTACACCTTC,CASSSGSFYGYTF
.,TRBD1,TRBJ2-2,TRBV3-1/TRBV3-2,TGTGCCAGCAGCCTCGGACAGGGACACGGGGAGCTGTTTTTT,CASSLGQGHGELFF
few,TRBD2,TRBJ2-7,TRBV29-1,TGCAGCGTTGAAAGGGAGGGAAGCTACGAGCAGTACTTC,CSVEREGSYEQYF
.,.,TRBJ1-3,TRBV9,TGTGCCAGCAGGGCGGACTCTGGAAACACCATATATTTT,CASRADSGNTIYF
.,.,TRBJ2-5,TRBV7-9,TGTGCCAGCAGCATGCGGGGTCTCCAAGAGACCCAGTACTTC,CASSMRGLQETQYF
few,.,TRBJ1-6,TRBV27,TGTGCCAGCAGTCGCTATAATTCACCCCTCCACTTT,CASSRYNSPLHF
.,.,TRBJ2-4,TRBV19,TGTGCCAGTAGTATAGATCGGGACACCCGCCTGTACTTC,CASSIDRDTRLYF
.,.,TRBJ1-1,TRBV7-9,TGTGCCAGCAGCTTAGGGGGGGACACTGAAGCTTTCTTT,CASSLGGDTEAFF
.,TRBD2,TRBJ2-1,TRBV6-2/TRBV6-3,TGTGCCAGCAGCCCCGACCACCTAGCGGGCTACAATGAGCAGTTCTTC,CASSPDHLAGYNEQFF
.,TRBD2,TRBJ2-5,TRBV5-4,TGTGCCAGCAGCCGGGGGACTAGCGGGAGGGCCGGGGAGACCCAGTACTTC,CASSRGTSGRAGETQYF
.,.,TRBJ2-3,TRBV2,TGTGCCAGCAGGTGGGGCGGCAACACAGATACGCAGTATTTT,CASRWGGNTDTQYF
.,.,TRBJ2-5,TRBV19,TGTGCCAGTTCACTCGGACGGAGCGGGGAGACCCAGTACTTC,CASSLGRSGETQYF
.,.,TRBJ2-2,TRBV28,TGTGCCAGCAGTTTCCTCTTCTCGGGGGTCGGTGGGGAGCTGTTTTTT,CASSFLFSGVGGELFF
.,TRBD1,TRBJ2-2,TRBV24-1,TGTGCCACCAGTGATTTCGGGCTGACAGGGGGCACCGGGGAGCTGTTTTTT,CATSDFGLTGGTGELFF
once,TRBD1,TRBJ1-2,TRBV10-3,TGTGCCATCAGTGCTGAACTAGACAGGGCGGGGGGCTACACCTTC,CAISAELDRAGGYTF
.,.,TRBJ1-2,TRBV7-2,TGTGCCAGCAGCGGACAGACGACCTATGGCTACACCTTC,CASSGQTTYGYTF
.,TRBD1,TRBJ1-5,TRBV30,TGTGCCTGGAGTCGACAGGGGGATCAGCCCCAGCATTTT,CAWSRQGDQPQHF
.,TRBD1,TRBJ1-6,TRBV29-1,TGCAGCGGCCGGACAGGGGAGAATTCACCCCTCCACTTT,CSGRTGENSPLHF
.,.,TRBJ1-1,TRBV28,TGTGCCAGCAGTTTAGCCCAATGGGCCTCCTGGGCTTTCTTT,CASSLAQWASWAFF
once,TRBD2,TRBJ2-7,TRBV2,TGTGCCAGCAGTGGGGGGGGTTCCTACGAGCAGTACTTC,CASSGGGSYEQYF
.,.,TRBJ2-1,TRBV3-1/TRBV3-2,TGTGCCAGCAGCCAAGATGCGGGACAGCATAATGAGCAGTTCTTC,CASSQDAGQHNEQFF
.,.,TRBJ2-3,TRBV2,TGTGCCAGCAGTGGGATTGAGTCAGGGGCCGACACAGATACGCAGTATTTT,CASSGIESGADTDTQYF
.,TRBD1,TRBJ2-5,TRBV11-2,TGTGCCAGCAGCTTAGTCCGGGGACAGGGGGCCCAAGAGACCCAGTACTTC,CASSLVRGQGAQETQYF